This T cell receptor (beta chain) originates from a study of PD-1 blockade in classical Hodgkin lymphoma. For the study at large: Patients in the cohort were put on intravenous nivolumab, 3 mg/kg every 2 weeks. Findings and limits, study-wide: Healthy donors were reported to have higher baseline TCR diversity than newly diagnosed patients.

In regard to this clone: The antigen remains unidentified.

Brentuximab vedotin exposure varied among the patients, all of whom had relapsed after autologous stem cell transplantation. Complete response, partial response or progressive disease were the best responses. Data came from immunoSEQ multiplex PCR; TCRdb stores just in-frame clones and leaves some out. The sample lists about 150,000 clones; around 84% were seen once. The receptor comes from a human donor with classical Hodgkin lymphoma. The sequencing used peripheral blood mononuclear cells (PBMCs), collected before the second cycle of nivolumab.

The CDR3 sequence: CAISRLAGVGTDTQYF. In DNA, the CDR3 is TGTGCCATCAGCCGACTAGCGGGAGTGGGCACAGATACGCAGTATTTT. The chain has TRBV10-3 and TRBJ2-3; 12 bases match TRBD2. J lost 1 base, V lost 6 bases, and 5 bases had no gene match. Germline V lookup: CDR1 ENHRY, CDR2 SYGVKD. The CDR3 consists of 16 residues.